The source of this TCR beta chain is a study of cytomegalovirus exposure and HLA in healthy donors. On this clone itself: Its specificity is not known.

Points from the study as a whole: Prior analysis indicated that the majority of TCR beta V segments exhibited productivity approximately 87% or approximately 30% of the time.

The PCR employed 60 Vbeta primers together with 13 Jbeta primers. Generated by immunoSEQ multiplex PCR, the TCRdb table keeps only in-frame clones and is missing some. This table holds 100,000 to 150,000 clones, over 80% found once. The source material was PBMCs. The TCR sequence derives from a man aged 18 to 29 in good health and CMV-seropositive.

The CDR3 DNA follows: TGTGCCAGTAGTATAGCTGGGACTAGCGGGGAGAAGCAGTACTTC. Amino acid sequence: CASSIAGTSGEKQYF. The genes are TRBV19 and TRBJ2-7, with TRBD2 matching 13 bases. V lost 1 base to trimming and J lost 8 bases; unmatched junction nucleotides: 5. The CDR3 has 15 residues. The germline CDR1 and CDR2 sequences are LNHDA and SQIVND (reference sequence).